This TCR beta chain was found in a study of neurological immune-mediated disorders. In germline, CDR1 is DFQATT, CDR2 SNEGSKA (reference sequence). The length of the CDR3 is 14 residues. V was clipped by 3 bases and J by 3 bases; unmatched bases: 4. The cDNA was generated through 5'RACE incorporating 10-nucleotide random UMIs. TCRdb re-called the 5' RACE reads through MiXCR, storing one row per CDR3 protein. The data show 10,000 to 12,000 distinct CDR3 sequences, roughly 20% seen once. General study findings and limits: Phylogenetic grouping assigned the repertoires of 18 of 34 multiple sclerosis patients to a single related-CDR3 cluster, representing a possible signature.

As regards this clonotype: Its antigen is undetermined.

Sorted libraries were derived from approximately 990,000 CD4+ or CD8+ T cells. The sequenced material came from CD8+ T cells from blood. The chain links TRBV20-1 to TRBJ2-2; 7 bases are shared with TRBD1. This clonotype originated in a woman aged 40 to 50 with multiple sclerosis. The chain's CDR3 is CSARSTGDTGELFF. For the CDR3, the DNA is TGCAGTGCTAGGTCAACAGGGGACACCGGGGAGCTGTTTTTT.